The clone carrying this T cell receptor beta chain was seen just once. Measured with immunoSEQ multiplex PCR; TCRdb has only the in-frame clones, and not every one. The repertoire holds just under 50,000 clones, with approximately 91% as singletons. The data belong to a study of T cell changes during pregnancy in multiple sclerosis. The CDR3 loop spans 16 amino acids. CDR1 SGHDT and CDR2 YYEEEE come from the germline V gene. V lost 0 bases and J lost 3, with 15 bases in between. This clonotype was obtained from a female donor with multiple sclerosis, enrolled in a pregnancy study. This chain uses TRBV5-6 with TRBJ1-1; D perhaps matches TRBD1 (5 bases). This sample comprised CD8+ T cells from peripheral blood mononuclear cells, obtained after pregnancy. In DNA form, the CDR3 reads TGTGCCAGCAGCTTGGCCCTGGGGCAGTGGGACACTGAAGCTTTCTTT. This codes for CASSLALGQWDTEAFF.